A selection of T cell receptor beta chains follows, all from one sample in a study of T cells in Graves' hyperthyroidism and ophthalmopathy. MiXCR, applied by TCRdb to the multiplex PCR reads, yields one record per CDR3 protein. The repertoire holds roughly 530,000 distinct CDR3 sequences, with 15% to 20% as singletons. Sequenced material: blood. These receptor sequences come from a woman aged 18-29 years with Graves' ophthalmopathy. The CDR3 runs from the conserved cysteine through the conserved F or W. D genes are given only for firm matches. The size field is filled for only some rows; it gives once, few, many or a size class.

-,few,TRBJ1-6,TRBV28,TGTGCCAGCAGGCCTAGACATTTCAATAATTCACCCCTCCACTTT,CASRPRHFNNSPLHF
-,few,TRBJ2-1,TRBV4-1,TGCGCCAGCAGCCAAGTGCGGGACTACAATGAGCAGTTCTTC,CASSQVRDYNEQFF
-,many,TRBJ2-3,TRBV27,TGTGCCAGCAGCCTTATCGACGGGAGCACAGATACGCAGTATTTT,CASSLIDGSTDTQYF
-,-,TRBJ2-5,TRBV19,TGTGCCAGTAGTATTAACGACAGAGCGGTGACCCAGTACTTC,CASSINDRAVTQYF
TRBD2,many,TRBJ2-3,TRBV28,TGTGCCAGCAGCTGGATATCCGGACTAGCAGCAGATACGCAGTATTTT,CASSWISGLAADTQYF
TRBD2,many,TRBJ2-7,TRBV24-1,TGTGCCACCAGTGATTTAGGGACTAGCGGGATGTACGAGCAGTACTTC,CATSDLGTSGMYEQYF
-,few,TRBJ1-1,TRBV9,TGTGCCAGCAGCGCCTGGGGAGGGACGGGGGGCACTGAAGCTTTCTTT,CASSAWGGTGGTEAFF
-,few,TRBJ2-7,TRBV10-2,TGCGCCAGCAGTACCGGGACTTATAGAGAAAGATACGAGCAGTACTTC,CASSTGTYRERYEQYF
-,many,TRBJ1-1,TRBV5-1,TGCGCCAGCACCGCAGGGATGAACACTGAAGCTTTCTTT,CASTAGMNTEAFF
-,many,TRBJ2-7,TRBV5-1,TGCGCCAGCAGGCAAAGGGAGGATGGCTCCTACGAGCAGTACTTC,CASRQREDGSYEQYF